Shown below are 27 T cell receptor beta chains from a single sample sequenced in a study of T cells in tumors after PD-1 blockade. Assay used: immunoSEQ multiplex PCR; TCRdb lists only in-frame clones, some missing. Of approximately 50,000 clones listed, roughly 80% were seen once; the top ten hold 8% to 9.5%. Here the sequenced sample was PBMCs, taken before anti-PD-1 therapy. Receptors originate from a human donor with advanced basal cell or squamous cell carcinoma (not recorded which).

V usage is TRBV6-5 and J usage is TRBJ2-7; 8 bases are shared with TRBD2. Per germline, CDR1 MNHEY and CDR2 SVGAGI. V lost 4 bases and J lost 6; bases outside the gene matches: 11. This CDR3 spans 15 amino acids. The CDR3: CASSSRSGSTGEQYF. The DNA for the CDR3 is TGTGCCAGCAGTTCACGAAGCGGGAGTACTGGCGAGCAGTACTTC.

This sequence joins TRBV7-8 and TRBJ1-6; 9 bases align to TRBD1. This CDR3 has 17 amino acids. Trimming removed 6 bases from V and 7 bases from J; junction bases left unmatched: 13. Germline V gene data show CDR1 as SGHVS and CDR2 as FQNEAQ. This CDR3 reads CASSSGQGFMENSPLHF. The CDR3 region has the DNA TGTGCCAGCAGTTCGGGACAGGGTTTCATGGAAAATTCACCCCTCCACTTT.

CDR3 residues: CASSGQGAANGELFF. CDR3 coding DNA: TGTGCCAGCAGCGGACAGGGGGCCGCAAACGGGGAGCTGTTTTTT. V is TRBV7-3 and J is TRBJ2-2, with 11 bases fitting TRBD1. The germline V gene has CDR1 SGHTA and CDR2 FQGTGA. There are 15 residues in the CDR3. The V segment lost 5 bases and the J segment 7 bases; nucleotides outside the gene matches: 6.

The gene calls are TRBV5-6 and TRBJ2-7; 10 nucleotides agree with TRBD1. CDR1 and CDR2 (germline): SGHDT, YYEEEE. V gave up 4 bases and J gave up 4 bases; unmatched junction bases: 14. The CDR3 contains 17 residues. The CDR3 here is CASSRYPSGTGVYEQYF. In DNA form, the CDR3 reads TGTGCCAGCAGCCGTTATCCCAGCGGGACAGGGGTGTACGAGCAGTACTTC. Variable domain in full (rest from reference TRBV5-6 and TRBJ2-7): DAGVTQSPTHLIKTRGQQVTLRCSPKSGHDTVSWYQQALGQGPQFIFQYYEEEERQRGNFPDRFSGHQFPNYSSELNVNALLLGDSALYLCASSRYPSGTGVYEQYFGPGTRLTVT.

This chain's CDR3 is CATSDFRGESTDTQYF. CDR3 in DNA: TGTGCCACCAGTGATTTCCGGGGAGAGAGCACAGATACGCAGTATTTT. The V call is TRBV24-1, the J call TRBJ2-3, with D perhaps matching TRBD2 (5 bases). The CDR3 length is 16 residues. The V gene's germline CDR1 is KGHDR and CDR2 SFDVKD. Trimming cost V 1 base and J 0 bases, with 10 bases left between them.

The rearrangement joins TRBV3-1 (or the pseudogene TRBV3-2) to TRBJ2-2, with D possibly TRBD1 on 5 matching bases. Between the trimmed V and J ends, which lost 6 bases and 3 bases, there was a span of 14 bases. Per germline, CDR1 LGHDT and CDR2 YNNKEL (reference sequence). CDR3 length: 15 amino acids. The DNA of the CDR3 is TGTGCCAGCAGTCCCAAGGCAGGGTACACCGGGGAGCTGTTTTTT. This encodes CASSPKAGYTGELFF.

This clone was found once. The CDR3 sequence is CASSNSFSDRAYEQYF. Here the CDR3 DNA reads TGTGCCAGCAGCAATTCTTTTTCGGACAGGGCCTACGAGCAGTACTTC. The chain couples TRBV21-1 to TRBJ2-7; TRBD1 is the table's D call and was not checked against the DNA. TRBV21-1 is deemed a pseudogene. The CDR3 covers 16 residues.

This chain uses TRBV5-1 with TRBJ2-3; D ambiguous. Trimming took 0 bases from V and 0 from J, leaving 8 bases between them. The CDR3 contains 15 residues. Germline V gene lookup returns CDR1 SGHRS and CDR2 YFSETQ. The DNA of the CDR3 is TGCGCCAGCAGCTTGGTCCCCGATAGCACAGATACGCAGTATTTT. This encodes CASSLVPDSTDTQYF.

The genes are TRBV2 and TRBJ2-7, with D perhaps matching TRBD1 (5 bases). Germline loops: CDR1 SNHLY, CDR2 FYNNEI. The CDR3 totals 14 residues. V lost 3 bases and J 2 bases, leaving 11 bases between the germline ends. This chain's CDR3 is CASSDLNRPYEQYF. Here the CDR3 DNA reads TGTGCCAGCAGTGATTTAAACAGGCCCTACGAGCAGTACTTC. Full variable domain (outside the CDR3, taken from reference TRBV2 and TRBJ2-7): EPEVTQTPSHQVTQMGQEVILRCVPISNHLYFYWYRQILGQKVEFLVSFYNNEISEKSEIFDDQFSVERPDGSNFTLKIRSTKLEDSAMYFCASSDLNRPYEQYFGPGTRLTVT.

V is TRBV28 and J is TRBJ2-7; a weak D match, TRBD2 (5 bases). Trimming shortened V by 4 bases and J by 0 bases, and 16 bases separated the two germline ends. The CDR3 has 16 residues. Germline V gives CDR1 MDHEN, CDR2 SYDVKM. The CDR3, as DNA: TGTGCCAGCAGTTCAACAGCCGGGATATTCTCCTACGAGCAGTACTTC. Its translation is CASSSTAGIFSYEQYF. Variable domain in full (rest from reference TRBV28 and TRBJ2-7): DVKVTQSSRYLVKRTGEKVFLECVQDMDHENMFWYRQDPGLGLRLIYFSYDVKMKEKGDIPEGYSVSREKKERFSLILESASTNQTSMYLCASSSTAGIFSYEQYFGPGTRLTVT.

CDR3 loop: CASSLRANNSPLHF. The DNA of the CDR3 is TGTGCCAGCAGCTTAAGGGCTAATAATTCACCCCTCCACTTT. The V gene is TRBV7-9, the J gene TRBJ1-6; D gene ambiguous. Germline V gives CDR1 SEHNR, CDR2 FQNEAQ (reference sequence). With 2 bases removed from V and 5 bases from J, the gap between germline ends came to 7 bases. The CDR3 spans 14 residues.

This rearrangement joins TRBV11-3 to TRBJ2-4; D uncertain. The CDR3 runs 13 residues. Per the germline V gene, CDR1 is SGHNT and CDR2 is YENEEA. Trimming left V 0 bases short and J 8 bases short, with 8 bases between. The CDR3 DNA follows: TGTGCCAGCAGCTTAGACGGGCAGGACATTCAGTACTTC. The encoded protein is CASSLDGQDIQYF.

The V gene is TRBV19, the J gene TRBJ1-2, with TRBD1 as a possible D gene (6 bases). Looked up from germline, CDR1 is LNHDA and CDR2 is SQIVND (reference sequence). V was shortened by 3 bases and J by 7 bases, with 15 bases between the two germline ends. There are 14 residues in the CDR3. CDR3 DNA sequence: TGTGCCAGTAGTATTGAAGGGGGAAGAGGTGGCTACACCTTC. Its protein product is CASSIEGGRGGYTF.

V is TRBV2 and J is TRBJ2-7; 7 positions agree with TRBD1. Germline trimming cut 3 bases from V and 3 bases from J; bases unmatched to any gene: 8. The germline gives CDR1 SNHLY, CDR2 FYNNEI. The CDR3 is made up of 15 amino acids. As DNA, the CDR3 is TGTGCCAGCAGTGAGCGATCGACAGGGATCTACGAGCAGTACTTC. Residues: CASSERSTGIYEQYF. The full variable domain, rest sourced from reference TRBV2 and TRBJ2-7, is EPEVTQTPSHQVTQMGQEVILRCVPISNHLYFYWYRQILGQKVEFLVSFYNNEISEKSEIFDDQFSVERPDGSNFTLKIRSTKLEDSAMYFCASSERSTGIYEQYFGPGTRLTVT.

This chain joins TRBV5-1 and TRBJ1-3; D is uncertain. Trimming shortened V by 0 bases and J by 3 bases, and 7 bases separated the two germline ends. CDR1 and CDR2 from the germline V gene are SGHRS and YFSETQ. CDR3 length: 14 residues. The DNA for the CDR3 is TGCGCCAGCAGCTTGGACAGCCTTGGAAACACCATATATTTT. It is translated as CASSLDSLGNTIYF.

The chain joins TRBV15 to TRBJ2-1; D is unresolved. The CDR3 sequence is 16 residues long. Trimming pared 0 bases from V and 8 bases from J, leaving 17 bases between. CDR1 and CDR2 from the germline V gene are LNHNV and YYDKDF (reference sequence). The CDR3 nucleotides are TGTGCCACCAGCAGAGATTTAGATGCGGCAGTGCATGAGCAGTTCTTC. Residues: CATSRDLDAAVHEQFF. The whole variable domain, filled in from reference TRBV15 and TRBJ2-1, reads DAMVIQNPRYQVTQFGKPVTLSCSQTLNHNVMYWYQQKSSQAPKLLFHYYDKDFNNEADTPDNFQSRRPNTSFCFLDIRSPGLGDTAMYLCATSRDLDAAVHEQFFGPGTRLTVL.

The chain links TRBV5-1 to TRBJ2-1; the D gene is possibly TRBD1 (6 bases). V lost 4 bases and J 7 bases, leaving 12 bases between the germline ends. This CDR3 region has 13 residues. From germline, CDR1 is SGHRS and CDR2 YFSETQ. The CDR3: CASSVDSRNEQFF. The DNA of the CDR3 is TGCGCCAGCAGCGTGGACAGCCGGAATGAGCAGTTCTTC. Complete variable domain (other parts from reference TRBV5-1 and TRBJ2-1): KAGVTQTPRYLIKTRGQQVTLSCSPISGHRSVSWYQQTPGQGLQFLFEYFSETQRNKGNFPGRFSGRQFSNSRSEMNVSTLELGDSALYLCASSVDSRNEQFFGPGTRLTVL.

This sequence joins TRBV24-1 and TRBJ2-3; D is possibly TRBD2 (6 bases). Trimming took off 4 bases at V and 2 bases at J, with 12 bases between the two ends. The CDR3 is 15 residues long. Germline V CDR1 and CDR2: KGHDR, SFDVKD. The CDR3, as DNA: TGTGCCACCAGTGACCCCGCGGGGTACACAGATACGCAGTATTTT. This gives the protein CATSDPAGYTDTQYF.

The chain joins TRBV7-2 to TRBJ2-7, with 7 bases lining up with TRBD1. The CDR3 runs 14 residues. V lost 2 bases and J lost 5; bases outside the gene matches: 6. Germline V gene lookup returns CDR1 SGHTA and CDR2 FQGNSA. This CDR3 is CASSLYRGSDEQYF. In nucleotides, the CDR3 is TGTGCCAGCAGCTTATACAGGGGTAGCGACGAGCAGTACTTC. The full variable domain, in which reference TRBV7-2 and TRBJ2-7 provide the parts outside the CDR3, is GAGVSQSPSNKVTEKGKDVELRCDPISGHTALYWYRQSLGQGLEFLIYFQGNSAPDKSGLPSDRFSAERTGGSVSTLTIQRTQQEDSAVYLCASSLYRGSDEQYFGPGTRLTVT.

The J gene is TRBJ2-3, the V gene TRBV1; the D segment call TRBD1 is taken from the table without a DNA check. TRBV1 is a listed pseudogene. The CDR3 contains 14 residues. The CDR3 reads CTRGTGHYVDTQYF. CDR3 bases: TGCACCAGGGGGACAGGGCATTATGTGGATACGCAGTATTTT.

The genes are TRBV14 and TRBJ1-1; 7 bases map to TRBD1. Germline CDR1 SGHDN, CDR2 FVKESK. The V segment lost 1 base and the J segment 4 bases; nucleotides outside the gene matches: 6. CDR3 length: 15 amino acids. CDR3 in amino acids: CASSQALTGVTEAFF. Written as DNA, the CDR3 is TGTGCCAGCAGCCAAGCACTAACAGGGGTCACTGAAGCTTTCTTT.

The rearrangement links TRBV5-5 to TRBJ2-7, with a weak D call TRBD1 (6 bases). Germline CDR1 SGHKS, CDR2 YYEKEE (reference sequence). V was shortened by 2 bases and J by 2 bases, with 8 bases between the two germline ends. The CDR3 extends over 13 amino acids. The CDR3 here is CASSLTGTYEQYF. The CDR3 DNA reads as TGTGCCAGCAGCTTAACAGGGACCTACGAGCAGTACTTC.

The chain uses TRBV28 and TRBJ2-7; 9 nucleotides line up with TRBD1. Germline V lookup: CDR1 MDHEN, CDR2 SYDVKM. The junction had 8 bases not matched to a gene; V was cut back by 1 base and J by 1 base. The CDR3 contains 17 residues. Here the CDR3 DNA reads TGTGCCAGCAGTTTATTCTTCACAGGGGGCCAGTCCTACGAGCAGTACTTC. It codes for CASSLFFTGGQSYEQYF.

CDR3 sequence (DNA): TGTGCCAGCAGCCGGGGGGGCGTGGTAGATGAGCAGTTCTTC. Translated: CASSRGGVVDEQFF. The rearrangement uses TRBV14 and TRBJ2-1; D might be TRBD2 (7 bases). The germline V and J ends were trimmed by 4 bases and 8 bases, with 15 bases remaining between them. CDR3 length equals 14 residues. The V gene's germline CDR1 is SGHDN and CDR2 FVKESK.

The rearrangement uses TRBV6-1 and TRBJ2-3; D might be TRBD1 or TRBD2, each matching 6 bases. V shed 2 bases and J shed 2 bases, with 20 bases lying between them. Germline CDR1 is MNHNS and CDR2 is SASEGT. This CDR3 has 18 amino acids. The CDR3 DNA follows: TGTGCCAGCAGTGAAAACCGCGTGAGGGGGGCCCACACAGATACGCAGTATTTT. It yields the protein CASSENRVRGAHTDTQYF.

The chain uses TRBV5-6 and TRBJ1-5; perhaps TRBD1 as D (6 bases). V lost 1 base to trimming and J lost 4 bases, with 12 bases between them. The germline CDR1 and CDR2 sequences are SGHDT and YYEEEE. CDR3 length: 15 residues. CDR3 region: CASSLTGAGNQPQHF. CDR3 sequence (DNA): TGTGCCAGCAGCTTGACGGGGGCAGGGAATCAGCCCCAGCATTTT.

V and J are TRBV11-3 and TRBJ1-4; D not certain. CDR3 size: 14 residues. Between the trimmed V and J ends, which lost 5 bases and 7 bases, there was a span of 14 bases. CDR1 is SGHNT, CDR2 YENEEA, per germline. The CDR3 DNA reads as TGTGCCAGCAGCCGGGGAAGGGAGCTTGAAAAACTGTTTTTT. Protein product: CASSRGRELEKLFF.